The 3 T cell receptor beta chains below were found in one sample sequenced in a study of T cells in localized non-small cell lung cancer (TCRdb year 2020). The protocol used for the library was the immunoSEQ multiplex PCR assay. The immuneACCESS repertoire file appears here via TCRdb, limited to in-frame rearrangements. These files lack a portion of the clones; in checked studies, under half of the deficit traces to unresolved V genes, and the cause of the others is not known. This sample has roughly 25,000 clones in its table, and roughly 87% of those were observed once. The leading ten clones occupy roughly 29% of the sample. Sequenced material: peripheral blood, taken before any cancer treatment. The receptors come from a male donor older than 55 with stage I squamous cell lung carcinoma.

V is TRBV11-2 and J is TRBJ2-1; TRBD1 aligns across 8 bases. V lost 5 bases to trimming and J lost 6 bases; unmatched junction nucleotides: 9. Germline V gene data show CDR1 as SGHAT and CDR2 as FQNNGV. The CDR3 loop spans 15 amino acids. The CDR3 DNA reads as TGTGCCAGCAGCCCGAGGACAGGGAACTTCAATGAGCAGTTCTTC. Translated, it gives CASSPRTGNFNEQFF.

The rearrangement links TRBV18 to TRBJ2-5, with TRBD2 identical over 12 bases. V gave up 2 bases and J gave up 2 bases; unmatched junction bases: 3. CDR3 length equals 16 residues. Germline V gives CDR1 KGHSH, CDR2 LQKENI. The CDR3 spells CASSPGLAGIQETQYF. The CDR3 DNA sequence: TGTGCCAGCTCACCAGGACTAGCGGGGATACAAGAGACCCAGTACTTC.

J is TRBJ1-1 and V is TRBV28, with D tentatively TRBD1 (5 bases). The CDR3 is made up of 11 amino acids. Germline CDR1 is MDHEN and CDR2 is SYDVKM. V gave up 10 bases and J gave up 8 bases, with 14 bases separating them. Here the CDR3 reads CATTLAGEAFF. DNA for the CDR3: TGTGCCACCACGCTGGCAGGGGAAGCTTTCTTT.